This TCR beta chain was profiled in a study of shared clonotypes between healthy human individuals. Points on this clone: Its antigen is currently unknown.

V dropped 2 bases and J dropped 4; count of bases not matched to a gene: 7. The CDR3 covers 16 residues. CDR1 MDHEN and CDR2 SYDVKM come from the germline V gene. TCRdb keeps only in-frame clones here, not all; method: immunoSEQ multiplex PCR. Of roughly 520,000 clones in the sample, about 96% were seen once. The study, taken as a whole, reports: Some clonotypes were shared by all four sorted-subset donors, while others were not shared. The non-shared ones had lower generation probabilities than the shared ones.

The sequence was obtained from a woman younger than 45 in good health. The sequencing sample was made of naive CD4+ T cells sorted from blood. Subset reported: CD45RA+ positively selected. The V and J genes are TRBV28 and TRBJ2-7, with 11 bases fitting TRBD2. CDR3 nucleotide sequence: TGTGCCAGCAGTTTAGGGCTAGCGGGAGGCCATTACGAGCAGTACTTC. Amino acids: CASSLGLAGGHYEQYF.